These 27 T cell receptor beta chains came from one sample sequenced in a study of T cells in Graves' hyperthyroidism and ophthalmopathy (dated by TCRdb to about 2019). Library creation used multiplex PCR. Sequencing relied on an Illumina HiSeq 2000. Amplification of TCR beta CDR3 regions was carried out from RNA transcripts. A first-round RT-PCR of the TCR CDR3 used the HTBI primer set with the Qiagen OneStep RT-PCR kit. The raw public reads went through TCRdb reprocessing: fastp at Q25, MiXCR clone calling, in-frame beta chains kept. Each record represents a unique CDR3 protein, reported with the most common genes and DNA among its rows. This sample is represented by approximately 590,000 distinct CDR3 sequences; 46% of them were singletons. Jointly, the top ten make up just under 8.5% of the sample. Sequences were obtained from peripheral blood or thyroid tissue (not recorded which). These receptor sequences come from a woman under 30 with Graves' hyperthyroidism. Donor details come from another sample of the same person, matched by shared clones.

This rearrangement joins TRBV7-9 to TRBJ2-7; perhaps D is TRBD1 or TRBD2 (5 bases each). This CDR3 has 14 residues. Germline values: CDR1 SEHNR, CDR2 FQNEAQ (reference sequence). V was pared by 3 bases and J by 0 bases, with 9 bases between. The CDR3, as DNA: TGTGCCAGCAGCTTGGGGGACCTCTCCTACGAGCAGTACTTC. It specifies CASSLGDLSYEQYF.

This clonotype was seen repeatedly, ten times or more. The V call is TRBV10-3, the J call TRBJ2-2; 9 bases match TRBD1. In germline, CDR1 is ENHRY, CDR2 SYGVKD. V lost 3 bases, J lost 7 bases, and 9 bases stayed unmatched. This CDR3 has 16 amino acids. In DNA form, the CDR3 reads TGTGCCATCAGTGATCCTTACAGGGGGCGGAGCGGGGAGCTGTTTTTT. Residues: CAISDPYRGRSGELFF.

The gene calls are TRBV25-1 and TRBJ2-3; the D gene is possibly TRBD2 (6 bases). The CDR3 is made up of 15 amino acids. The V gene's germline CDR1 is MGHDK and CDR2 SYGVNS. Between the trimmed V and J ends, which lost 6 bases and 4 bases, there was a span of 17 bases. CDR3 sequence (DNA): TGTGCCAGCAGCCCTAGCGCAGAGAGGCCAGATACGCAGTATTTT. This translates into CASSPSAERPDTQYF.

The rearrangement uses TRBV11-2 and TRBJ2-5; 16 bases match TRBD2. Germline V CDR1 and CDR2: SGHAT, FQNNGV. The junction had 8 bases not matched to a gene; V was cut back by 5 bases and J by 5 bases. This CDR3 region has 17 residues. The CDR3 is CASSAGTSGRAGETQYF. DNA for the CDR3: TGTGCCAGCAGCGCCGGGACTAGCGGGAGGGCCGGGGAGACCCAGTACTTC.

Only a few counts were recorded for this clonotype. The rearrangement links TRBV20-1 to TRBJ2-7; 7 positions agree with TRBD2. The CDR3 contains 15 residues. V lost 1 base to trimming and J lost 3 bases; unmatched junction nucleotides: 9. Per the germline V gene, CDR1 is DFQATT and CDR2 is SNEGSKA (reference sequence). As DNA, the CDR3 is TGCAGTGCTAGAGGAGCTAGCGGCTTTGGCTACGAGCAGTACTTC. This codes for CSARGASGFGYEQYF.

This clonotype was picked up a small number of times. The chain is built from TRBV7-6 and TRBJ1-1; 7 positions match TRBD1. There are 15 residues in the CDR3. The V and J ends lost 4 bases and 6 bases, in that order; junction bases with no gene match: 11. CDR1 is SGHVS and CDR2 is FNYEAQ in the germline V gene. The CDR3 DNA reads TGTGCCAGCAGCTCAACCTTCGACAGGGACGCTGAAGCTTTCTTT. The encoded protein is CASSSTFDRDAEAFF.

This clonotype was found many times. The chain carries TRBV24-1 and TRBJ2-5, with 15 bases fitting TRBD2. This CDR3 region has 15 residues. V was pared by 9 bases and J by 0 bases, with 1 base of the junction left unmatched. CDR1 and CDR2 (germline): KGHDR, SFDVKD. CDR3: CATGTSGRNQETQYF. CDR3 nucleotides: TGTGCCACCGGGACTAGCGGGAGGAACCAAGAGACCCAGTACTTC.

This clonotype occurred a few times. V gene TRBV20-1 combines with J gene TRBJ1-5; 7 positions agree with TRBD1. V shed 4 bases, J shed 5 bases, and the junction held 11 bases outside the gene matches. Germline-derived CDR1 and CDR2 are DFQATT and SNEGSKA (reference sequence). CDR3 length: 15 amino acids. Here the CDR3 DNA reads TGCAGTGCTACCAGGACAGGAGGGGGATATCAGCCCCAGCATTTT. It encodes CSATRTGGGYQPQHF.

This clonotype was seen a few times. This sequence joins TRBV20-1 and TRBJ1-1; 7 nucleotides align to TRBD1. CDR1 is DFQATT and CDR2 is SNEGSKA in the germline V gene (reference sequence). Germline trimming cut 6 bases from V and 0 bases from J; bases unmatched to any gene: 4. The CDR3 sequence is 13 residues long. The chain's CDR3 is CSAQGQLNTEAFF. CDR3 nucleotides: TGCAGTGCCCAGGGACAGCTGAACACTGAAGCTTTCTTT.

The J gene is TRBJ2-7, the V gene TRBV29-1; perhaps TRBD2 as D (5 bases). Looked up from germline, CDR1 is SQVTM and CDR2 is ANQGSEA. The CDR3 extends over 11 amino acids. V gave up 8 bases and J gave up 7 bases, with 15 bases separating them. CDR3 residues: CSLERAGEQYF. CDR3 bases: TGCAGCTTAGAGAGGGCCGGGGAGCAGTACTTC.

The chain combines TRBV25-1 with TRBJ1-5, with 10 bases that match TRBD1. V lost 4 bases and J lost 5; bases outside the gene matches: 2. The germline V gene has CDR1 MGHDK and CDR2 SYGVNS. The CDR3 loop spans 14 amino acids. The CDR3 nucleotides read TGTGCCAGCAGTGCCGGGACAGGGGATCAGCCCCAGCATTTT. It codes for CASSAGTGDQPQHF. Complete variable domain (other parts from reference TRBV25-1 and TRBJ1-5): EADIYQTPRYLVIGTGKKITLECSQTMGHDKMYWYQQDPGMELHLIHYSYGVNSTEKGDLSSESTVSRIRTEHFPLTLESARPSHTSQYLCASSAGTGDQPQHFGDGTRLSIL.

V is TRBV29-1 and J is TRBJ2-7; weak D call: TRBD2 (5 bases). CDR3 length: 12 residues. Deletions cut 8 bases from V and 0 bases from J, with 11 bases between. CDR1 is SQVTM and CDR2 is ANQGSEA in the germline V gene. The CDR3: CSLAGNSYEQYF. The DNA for the CDR3 is TGCAGCCTCGCCGGGAACTCCTACGAGCAGTACTTC.

The chain joins TRBV13 to TRBJ1-2, with 9 positions matching TRBD1. Germline V gene sequence: CDR1 PRHDT, CDR2 FYEKMQ (reference sequence). Germline trimming cut 11 bases from V and 4 bases from J; bases unmatched to any gene: 17. This CDR3 spans 16 amino acids. CDR3 DNA: TGTGCCCTTAACAGCGACCGGGACAGGGAATCCTATGGCTACACCTTC. It is translated as CALNSDRDRESYGYTF. The entire variable domain, with the rest obtained from reference TRBV13 and TRBJ1-2, is as follows: AAGVIQSPRHLIKEKRETATLKCYPIPRHDTVYWYQQGPGQDPQFLISFYEKMQSDKGSIPDRFSAQQFSDYHSELNMSSLELGDSALYFCALNSDRDRESYGYTFGSGTRLTVV.

This clonotype was seen a single time. CDR3 bases: TGTGCCAGCACACAACGCGGACAGGGAATCCAGTACTTC. Its protein product is CASTQRGQGIQYF. V gene TRBV5-4 combines with J gene TRBJ2-5; TRBD1 agrees at 8 bases. Losses at the gene ends were 6 bases for V and 10 bases for J; bases not matched to a gene: 11. This CDR3 spans 13 amino acids. Germline V gene lookup returns CDR1 SGHNT and CDR2 YYREEE (reference sequence).

This clonotype qualifies as large. This chain links TRBV29-1 with TRBJ1-2; a possible D gene is TRBD1 (5 bases). The ends were cut back, 6 bases at V and 8 bases at J, with 10 bases in the middle. The CDR3 consists of 10 residues. Per the germline V gene, CDR1 is SQVTM and CDR2 is ANQGSEA. DNA for the CDR3: TGCAGCGTGGAAACAGGAGGCTACACCTTC. Its translation is CSVETGGYTF.

A few counts support this clonotype. This chain connects TRBV10-3 to TRBJ1-4; D perhaps matches TRBD1 (6 bases). From germline, CDR1 is ENHRY and CDR2 SYGVKD. The CDR3 spans 13 residues. V was cut by 11 bases and J by 8 bases, with 18 bases left in between. The CDR3 protein is CASRDIGLEKLFF. The CDR3 nucleotides are TGTGCCTCCCGGGACATAGGTTTGGAAAAACTGTTTTTT.

DNA of the CDR3: TGTGCCACCAGCAGAGATTGGTACACTGAAGCTTTCTTT. It encodes CATSRDWYTEAFF. The rearrangement links TRBV15 to TRBJ1-1; D not certain. Looked up from germline, CDR1 is LNHNV and CDR2 is YYDKDF (reference sequence). This CDR3 has 13 amino acids. With 0 bases removed from V and 3 bases from J, the gap between germline ends came to 5 bases.

This chain uses TRBV7-2 with TRBJ1-4; TRBD1 matches at 7 bases. With 1 base clipped from V and 0 bases from J, the junction kept 2 bases outside the gene matches. Germline loops: CDR1 SGHTA, CDR2 FQGNSA. The CDR3 consists of 16 residues. CDR3 residues: CASSLVTGATNEKLFF. CDR3 sequence (DNA): TGTGCCAGCAGCTTAGTCACAGGGGCAACTAATGAAAAACTGTTTTTT.

This clonotype has just one count. The chain uses TRBV10-2 and TRBJ1-4; 9 bases are shared with TRBD1. This CDR3 region has 13 residues. The trim removed 3 bases at V and 13 bases at J, leaving 6 bases unmatched. CDR1 and CDR2 (germline): WSHSY, SAAADI. CDR3 loop: CASSDWTGATLFF. CDR3 coding DNA: TGCGCCAGCAGTGATTGGACAGGGGCAACACTGTTTTTT.

V and J are TRBV7-2 and TRBJ2-7, with 10 positions matching TRBD2. Germline CDR1 and CDR2: SGHTA and FQGNSA. CDR3 length equals 16 residues. Trimming cost V 1 base and J 3 bases; bases outside gene matches: 6. The CDR3 sequence is CASSLGLAGGFYEQYF. The CDR3 DNA reads as TGTGCCAGCAGCTTAGGACTAGCGGGTGGTTTCTACGAGCAGTACTTC.

This chain uses TRBV20-1 with TRBJ2-7; a weak D match, TRBD2 (5 bases). This CDR3 has 12 amino acids. Looked up from germline, CDR1 is DFQATT and CDR2 is SNEGSKA (reference sequence). V was trimmed by 0 bases and J by 7 bases, leaving 10 bases between them. The CDR3 sequence: CSARDRENEQYF. CDR3 in DNA: TGCAGTGCTAGAGATAGGGAGAATGAGCAGTACTTC.

This clonotype appeared many times. The V call is TRBV7-2, the J call TRBJ1-5; no firm D call. Germline V CDR1 and CDR2: SGHTA, FQGNSA. V was pared by 5 bases and J by 7 bases, with 12 bases between. This CDR3 has 13 amino acids. Here the CDR3 DNA reads TGTGCCAGCAGCCCCCCCCGAGGGCAGCCCCAGCATTTT. This encodes CASSPPRGQPQHF. Full variable domain (rest looked up from reference TRBV7-2 and TRBJ1-5): GAGVSQSPSNKVTEKGKDVELRCDPISGHTALYWYRQSLGQGLEFLIYFQGNSAPDKSGLPSDRFSAERTGGSVSTLTIQRTQQEDSAVYLCASSPPRGQPQHFGDGTRLSIL.

Concerning this clonotype itself: This may come from a read error, since a much larger clone is one base off. The rearrangement uses TRBV15 and TRBJ1-2; 7 bases are a match to TRBD1. J lost 6 bases, V lost 5 bases, and 0 bases had no gene match. Germline CDR1 reads LNHNV; CDR2 reads YYDKDF (reference sequence). CDR3 size: 11 residues. The CDR3 protein is CATSDRDGYTF. CDR3 bases: TGTGCCACCAGCGACAGGGATGGCTACACCTTC. Full variable domain (outside the CDR3, taken from reference TRBV15 and TRBJ1-2): DAMVIQNPRYQVTQFGKPVTLSCSQTLNHNVMYWYQQKSSQAPKLLFHYYDKDFNNEADTPDNFQSRRPNTSFCFLDIRSPGLGDTAMYLCATSDRDGYTFGSGTRLTVV.

This clonotype was counted only a few times. The gene calls are TRBV5-1 and TRBJ2-7; 7 positions match TRBD1. Trimming removed 2 bases from V and 2 bases from J; junction bases left unmatched: 4. This CDR3 spans 14 amino acids. Looked up from germline, CDR1 is SGHRS and CDR2 is YFSETQ. The CDR3 coding sequence is TGCGCCAGCAGCTTCGACAGGGTCCCCTACGAGCAGTACTTC. As protein: CASSFDRVPYEQYF.

The table lists this clonotype with a count of one. J is TRBJ1-2 and V is TRBV7-2; no definite D call. Germline V gene data show CDR1 as SGHTA and CDR2 as FQGNSA. The CDR3 runs to 15 residues. V was pared by 0 bases and J by 3 bases, with 11 bases between. CDR3 sequence (DNA): TGTGCCAGCAGCTTAGCCCCGGACGAAGACTATGGCTACACCTTC. Amino acid sequence: CASSLAPDEDYGYTF.

Many counts were recorded for this clonotype. The V call is TRBV20-1, the J call TRBJ1-6; D gene uncertain. Trimming pared 3 bases from V and 7 bases from J, leaving 10 bases between. There are 13 residues in the CDR3. Germline V gives CDR1 DFQATT, CDR2 SNEGSKA (reference sequence). The CDR3 spells CSASFVWNSPLHF. CDR3 nucleotides: TGCAGTGCTAGCTTCGTGTGGAATTCACCCCTCCACTTT.

Concerning this clonotype itself: This may be a read error: a much more frequent sequence differs by one nucleotide. The chain carries TRBV24-1 and TRBJ1-5; possibly TRBD1 for D (5 bases). The ends were cut back, 6 bases at V and 5 bases at J, with 13 bases in the middle. The CDR3 is 14 residues long. The germline CDR1 and CDR2 sequences are KGHDR and SFDVKD. The CDR3 DNA follows: TGTGCCACCAGTTTCAGGGTGGGGGATCAGCCCCAGCATTTT. It encodes CATSFRVGDQPQHF.